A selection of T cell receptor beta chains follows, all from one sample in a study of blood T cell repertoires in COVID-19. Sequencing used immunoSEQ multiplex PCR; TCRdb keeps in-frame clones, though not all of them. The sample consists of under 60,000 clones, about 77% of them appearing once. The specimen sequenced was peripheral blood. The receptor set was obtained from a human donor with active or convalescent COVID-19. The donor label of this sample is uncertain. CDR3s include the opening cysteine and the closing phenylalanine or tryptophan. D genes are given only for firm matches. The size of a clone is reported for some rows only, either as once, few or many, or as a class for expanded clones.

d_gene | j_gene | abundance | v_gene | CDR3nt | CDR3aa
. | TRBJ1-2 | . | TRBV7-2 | TGTGCCAGCAGCTTAGCAGGGGTCTATGGCTACACCTTC | CASSLAGVYGYTF
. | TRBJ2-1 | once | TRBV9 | TGTGCCAGCAGCGTAGAACCCGGGACCTACAATGAGCAGTTCTTC | CASSVEPGTYNEQFF
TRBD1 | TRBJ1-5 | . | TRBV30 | TGTGCCTGGGCCCTCACCAGGACAGGCGGGTTCAATCAGCCCCAGCATTTT | CAWALTRTGGFNQPQHF
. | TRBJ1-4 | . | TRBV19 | TGTGCCAGTAGTATAGATCTGGCGGGGCAGGCAAATGAAAAACTGTTTTTT | CASSIDLAGQANEKLFF
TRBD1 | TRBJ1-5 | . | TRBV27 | TGTGCCAGCAGTTCGGACAGGGGCCATCAGCCCCAGCATTTT | CASSSDRGHQPQHF
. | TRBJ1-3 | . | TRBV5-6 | TGTGCCAGCAGCTTACAGGGTTTCGGTGGAAACACCATATATTTT | CASSLQGFGGNTIYF
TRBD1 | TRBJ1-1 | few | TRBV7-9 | TGTGCCAGCAGCAGCGACAGGGCCGTGAACACTGAAGCTTTCTTT | CASSSDRAVNTEAFF
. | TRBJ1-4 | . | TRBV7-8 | TGTGCCAGCAGCCGTACTAAGAATGAAAAACTGTTTTTT | CASSRTKNEKLFF
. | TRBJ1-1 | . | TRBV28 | TGTGCCAGCGGGTGGGGGCACATGAACACTGAAGCTTTCTTT | CASGWGHMNTEAFF
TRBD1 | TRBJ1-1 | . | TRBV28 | TGTGCCAGCAGTTACAGGGGAGAAGCTTTCTTT | CASSYRGEAFF
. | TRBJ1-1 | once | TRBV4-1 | TGCGCCAGCAGCCAACCGGGAGGGAACACTGAAGCTTTCTTT | CASSQPGGNTEAFF
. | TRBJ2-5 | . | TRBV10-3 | TGTGCCATCAGTGATATTCGGACTCAAGAGACCCAGTACTTC | CAISDIRTQETQYF
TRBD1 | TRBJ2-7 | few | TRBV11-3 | TGTGCCAGCAGCTTAGGACAGGGGGCCTACGAGCAGTACTTC | CASSLGQGAYEQYF
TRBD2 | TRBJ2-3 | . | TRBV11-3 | TGTGCCAGCAGCTTCAAGGGAGGGCCCACAGATACGCAGTATTTT | CASSFKGGPTDTQYF
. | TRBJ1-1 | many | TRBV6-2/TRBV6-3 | TGTGCCAGCAGTTACTCGACAATGAACACTGAAGCTTTCTTT | CASSYSTMNTEAFF
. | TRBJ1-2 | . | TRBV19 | TGTGCCACCAACCGCCGAGACAGGAACTATGGCTACACCTTC | CATNRRDRNYGYTF
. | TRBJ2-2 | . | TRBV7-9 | TGTGCCAGCAGCTTAGATACCAGGATTGGCACCGGGGAGCTGTTTTTT | CASSLDTRIGTGELFF
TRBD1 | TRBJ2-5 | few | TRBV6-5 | TGTGCCAGCAGCCGCACAGGGGGCTCGGAGACCCAGTACTTC | CASSRTGGSETQYF
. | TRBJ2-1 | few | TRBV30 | TGTGCCTGGACCTGGACAGTGGGACCCTACAATGAGCAGTTCTTC | CAWTWTVGPYNEQFF
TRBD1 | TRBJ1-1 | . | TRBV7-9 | TGTGCCAGCAGCACTGGGACAGGGGACGCTTTCTTT | CASSTGTGDAFF
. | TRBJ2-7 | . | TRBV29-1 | TGCAGCGTTGAAAGGCCTGGCAGGGCATACGAGCAGTACTTC | CSVERPGRAYEQYF